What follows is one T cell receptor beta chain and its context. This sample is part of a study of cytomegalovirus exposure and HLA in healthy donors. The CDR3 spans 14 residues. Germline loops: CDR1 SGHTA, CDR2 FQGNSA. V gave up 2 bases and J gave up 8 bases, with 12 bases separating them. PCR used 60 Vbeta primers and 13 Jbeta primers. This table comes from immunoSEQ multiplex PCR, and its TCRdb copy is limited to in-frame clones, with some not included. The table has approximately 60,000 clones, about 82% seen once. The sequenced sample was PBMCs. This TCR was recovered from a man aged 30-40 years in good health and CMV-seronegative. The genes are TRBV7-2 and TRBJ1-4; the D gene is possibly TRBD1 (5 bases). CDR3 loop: CASSLIGAEEKLFF. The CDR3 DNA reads TGTGCCAGCAGCTTAATAGGGGCCGAGGAAAAACTGTTTTTT.